This T cell receptor (beta chain) originates from a study of cytomegalovirus exposure and HLA in healthy donors (dated by TCRdb to 2015 to 2018). Looking at the study overall: The 500 to 800 repertoires of the first cohort and the approximately 130 validation repertoires were produced on the same platform, according to a later analysis. The study was designed to test whether signatures of past pathogen exposure could be identified by cataloging public T cell receptors. Along with the roughly 670-subject first cohort, a separate validation cohort of roughly 110 different subjects was used. To predict cytomegalovirus infection status, the study combined high-throughput TCR immunosequencing, statistical association of individual TCRs with disease status, and machine learning.

What the work shows at the level of the full study, not this receptor alone: A few of the identified cytomegalovirus-associated TCR beta chains were confirmed in vitro to be specific for cytomegalovirus antigens. All 110 or so repertoires were used to score co-occurrence in the validation cohort in a later analysis, because that analysis had no HLA typing for the cohort. Subsequent analysis determined that TCRs grouped into clusters in the first cohort also showed a tendency toward co-occurrence across the roughly 110 validation repertoires, and about 93% of cluster scores exceeded 0. The classifier was reported to diagnose cytomegalovirus status with high specificity and sensitivity in both the original cohort and the validation cohort. The authors suggested that the approach could potentially be extended to other disease states and immunological phenotypes. Most TCR sequences were seen in very few donors, while some public TCRs were found in many individuals. A total of around 150 TCR beta chains were listed by the study as associated with cytomegalovirus.

The donors belonged to the validation cohort of approximately 130 subjects, which was separate from the roughly 670-subject first cohort. This clone was counted between two and nine times. It lacks a known antigen. No much larger clonotype is one base removed from it; base qualities were not supplied. CDR3 length: 13 amino acids, cysteine to phenylalanine. The read is trimmed to its CDR3 DNA, 39 bases read in frame from base 1. The germline ends are 12 bases apart after V is trimmed by 2 bases and J by 8 bases. CDR1 and CDR2 are drawn from the germline V gene: SGHTA, FQGNSA. Libraries were constructed by the immunoSEQ multiplex PCR assay. The paper's processing steps were these. A statistical classification framework was built to diagnose cytomegalovirus status from the catalog of TCR beta chain sequences. As stored in TCRdb, this immuneACCESS dataset retains in-frame rearrangements with V and J assigned. A fraction of the clones does not appear; measured against another copy, unresolved V genes explain less than half of the discrepancy, and the remainder lacks a known reason. V, J and clone size reflect that table, while D and trimming were determined from the DNA. The sample contains more than 110,000 clones, about 95% of them found a single time. The ten biggest clones cover 1.5% to 2% of the sample.

This chain is built from TRBV7-2 and TRBJ1-2; the D gene is unclear. This TCR came from a man between 18 and 29 years old in good health and CMV-seropositive. Material: PBMCs. Read as DNA, the sequence is TGTGCCAGCAGCTTAAGGCGGGGATCAGGCTACACCTTC. Its protein product is CASSLRRGSGYTF. Joined to the reference TRBV7-2 and TRBJ1-2 proteins, this CDR3 gives the full variable domain: GAGVSQSPSNKVTEKGKDVELRCDPISGHTALYWYRQSLGQGLEFLIYFQGNSAPDKSGLPSDRFSAERTGGSVSTLTIQRTQQEDSAVYLCASSLRRGSGYTFGSGTRLTVV.